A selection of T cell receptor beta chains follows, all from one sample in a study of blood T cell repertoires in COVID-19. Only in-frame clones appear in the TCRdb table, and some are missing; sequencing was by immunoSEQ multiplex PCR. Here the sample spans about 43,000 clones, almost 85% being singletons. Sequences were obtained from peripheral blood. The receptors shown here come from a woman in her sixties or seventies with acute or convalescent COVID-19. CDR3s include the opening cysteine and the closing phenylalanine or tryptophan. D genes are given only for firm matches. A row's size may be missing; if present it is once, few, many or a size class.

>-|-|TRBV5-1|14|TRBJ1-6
CASSLTDYNSPLHF
TGCGCCAGCAGCTTGACAGATTATAATTCACCCCTCCACTTT
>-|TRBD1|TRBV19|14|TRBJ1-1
CASSIVTGTLRAFF
TGTGCCAGTAGTATCGTGACAGGGACGCTTCGGGCTTTCTTT
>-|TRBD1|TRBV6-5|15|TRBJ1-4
CASSSRQGVNEKLFF
TGTGCCAGCAGCTCACGACAGGGAGTTAATGAAAAACTGTTTTTT
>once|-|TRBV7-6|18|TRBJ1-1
CASSLVGGRGGGRTEAFF
TGTGCCAGCAGCTTAGTAGGGGGTCGCGGGGGCGGGAGGACTGAAGCTTTCTTT
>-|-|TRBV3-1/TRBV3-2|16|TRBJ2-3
CASSRPGLSGADTQYF
TGTGCCAGCAGCCGTCCTGGATTATCGGGAGCAGATACGCAGTATTTT
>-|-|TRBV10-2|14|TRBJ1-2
CASSPGRTFYGYTF
TGCGCCAGCAGTCCCGGACGGACTTTCTATGGCTACACCTTC
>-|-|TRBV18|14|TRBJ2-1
CASSLNGYSNEQFF
TGTGCCAGCTCACTAAACGGGTACTCCAATGAGCAGTTCTTC
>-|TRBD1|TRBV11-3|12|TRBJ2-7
CASSGTGYEQYF
TGTGCCAGCAGTGGGACAGGGTACGAGCAGTACTTC
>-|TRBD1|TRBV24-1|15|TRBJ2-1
CATSEGDSFHNEQFF
TGTGCCACCAGTGAAGGGGACAGCTTTCACAATGAGCAGTTCTTC
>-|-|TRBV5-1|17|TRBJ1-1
CASSSGVPAGMNTEAFF
TGCGCCAGCAGCTCGGGGGTCCCGGCCGGTATGAACACTGAAGCTTTCTTT
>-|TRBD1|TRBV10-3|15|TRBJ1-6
CAISLTGDVGSPLHF
TGTGCCATCAGCCTTACAGGGGATGTCGGTTCACCCCTCCACTTT
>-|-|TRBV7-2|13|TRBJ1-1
CASSPILYTEAFF
TGTGCCAGCAGCCCTATTCTTTACACTGAAGCTTTCTTT
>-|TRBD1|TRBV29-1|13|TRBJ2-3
CSVTGSSTDTQYF
TGCAGCGTGACAGGGTCAAGCACAGATACGCAGTATTTT
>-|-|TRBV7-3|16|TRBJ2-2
CASSLRGGANTGELFF
TGTGCCAGCAGCTTAAGGGGCGGGGCGAACACCGGGGAGCTGTTTTTT
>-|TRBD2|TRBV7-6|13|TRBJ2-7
CASSFLGGREQYF
TGTGCCAGCAGCTTTTTGGGGGGGAGGGAGCAGTACTTC
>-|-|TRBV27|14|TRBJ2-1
CASSRLIAYNEQFF
TGTGCCAGCAGCCGACTGATTGCCTACAATGAGCAGTTCTTC
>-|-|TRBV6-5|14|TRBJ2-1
CASMIFELLNEQFF
TGTGCCAGCATGATCTTCGAGCTGTTGAATGAGCAGTTCTTC
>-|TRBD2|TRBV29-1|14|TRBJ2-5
CSVVGSGGAETQYF
TGCAGCGTTGTGGGTAGCGGGGGGGCCGAGACCCAGTACTTC
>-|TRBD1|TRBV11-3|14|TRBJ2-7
CASSPDRSSYEQYF
TGTGCCAGCAGCCCGGACAGGTCCTCCTACGAGCAGTACTTC
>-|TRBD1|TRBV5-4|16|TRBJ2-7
CASSRSGGTGVREQYF
TGTGCCAGCAGCCGGTCGGGGGGGACAGGGGTCCGCGAGCAGTACTTC
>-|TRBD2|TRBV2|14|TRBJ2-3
CASSLGLALDTQYF
TGTGCCAGCAGTTTGGGACTAGCGTTAGATACGCAGTATTTT
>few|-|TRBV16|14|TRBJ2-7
CASSQSGASYEQYF
TGTGCCAGCAGCCAATCGGGAGCCTCCTACGAGCAGTACTTC
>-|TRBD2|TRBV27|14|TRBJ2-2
CASRAGTNTGELFF
TGTGCCAGCAGAGCGGGGACGAACACCGGGGAGCTGTTTTTT
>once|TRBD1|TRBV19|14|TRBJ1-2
CASSTGQGLFGYTF
TGTGCCAGTAGTACGGGACAGGGGCTTTTTGGCTACACCTTC
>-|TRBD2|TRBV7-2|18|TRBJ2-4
CASSRASGGASAKNIQYF
TGTGCCAGCAGTCGGGCTAGCGGGGGGGCCTCGGCCAAAAACATTCAGTACTTC
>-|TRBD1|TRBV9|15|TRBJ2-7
CASTPGTGGSYEQYF
TGTGCCAGCACCCCCGGGACAGGGGGTTCCTACGAGCAGTACTTC
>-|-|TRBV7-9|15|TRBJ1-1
CASSLAAGGNTEAFF
TGTGCCAGCAGCTTAGCAGCCGGGGGAAACACTGAAGCTTTCTTT
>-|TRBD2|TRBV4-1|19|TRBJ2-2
CASSHRASSGGSNTGELFF
TGCGCCAGCAGCCACCGAGCCTCCAGCGGGGGGTCGAACACCGGGGAGCTGTTTTTT
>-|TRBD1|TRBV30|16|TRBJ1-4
CAWTPRLRTGGEKLFF
TGTGCCTGGACCCCCCGGCTAAGGACAGGAGGTGAAAAACTGTTTTTT
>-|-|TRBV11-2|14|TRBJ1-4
CASSLVRGKEKLFF
TGTGCCAGCAGCCTTGTTAGGGGCAAGGAAAAACTGTTTTTT
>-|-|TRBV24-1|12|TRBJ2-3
CATSDPEDTQYF
TGTGCCACCAGTGACCCGGAGGATACGCAGTATTTT
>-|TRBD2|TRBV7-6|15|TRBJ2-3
CASSLVAGGVDTQYF
TGTGCCAGCAGCTTAGTAGCGGGGGGGGTCGATACGCAGTATTTT
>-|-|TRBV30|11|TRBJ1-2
CAWAGQYGYTF
TGTGCCTGGGCTGGACAGTATGGCTACACCTTC
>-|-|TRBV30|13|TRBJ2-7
CAWRLAQTGEQYF
TGTGCCTGGAGGCTTGCACAAACGGGGGAGCAGTACTTC
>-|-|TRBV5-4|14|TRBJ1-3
CASSLPGSGNTIYF
TGTGCCAGCAGCTTGCCAGGCTCTGGAAACACCATATATTTT
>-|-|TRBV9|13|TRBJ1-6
CASSASTESPLHF
TGTGCCAGCAGCGCCTCGACGGAGTCACCCCTCCACTTT
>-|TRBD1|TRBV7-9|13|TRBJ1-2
CASSFGQGNGYTF
TGTGCCAGCAGCTTTGGACAGGGAAATGGCTACACCTTC
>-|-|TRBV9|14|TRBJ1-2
CASSPPSNIYGYTF
TGTGCCAGCAGCCCCCCTTCTAATATCTATGGCTACACCTTC
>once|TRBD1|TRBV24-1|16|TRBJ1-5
CATSEFTGGGNQPQHF
TGTGCCACCAGTGAATTCACAGGGGGCGGCAATCAGCCCCAGCATTTT
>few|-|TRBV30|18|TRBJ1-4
CAWSPKGGREATNEKLFF
TGTGCCTGGAGTCCTAAGGGGGGGCGAGAAGCAACTAATGAAAAACTGTTTTTT
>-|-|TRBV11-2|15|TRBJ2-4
CASSLQGGAKNIQYF
TGTGCCAGCAGCTTGCAGGGAGGAGCCAAAAACATTCAGTACTTC
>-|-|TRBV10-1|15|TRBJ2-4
CASRGQQLAKNIQYF
TGCGCCAGCAGAGGACAGCAGCTAGCCAAAAACATTCAGTACTTC
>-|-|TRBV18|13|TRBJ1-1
CASSRRQNTEAFF
TGTGCCAGCTCACGGCGGCAGAACACTGAAGCTTTCTTT
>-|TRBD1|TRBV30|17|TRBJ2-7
CAWSVLLDRGFSYEQYF
TGTGCCTGGAGTGTACTATTGGACAGGGGTTTCTCCTACGAGCAGTACTTC